A single sample is the source of the 8 T cell receptor beta chains below, sequenced in a study of PD-1 blockade in mismatch repair-deficient tumors (dated by TCRdb to between 2016 and 2019). Preparation of the library involved the immunoSEQ multiplex PCR assay. TCRdb mirrors the immuneACCESS table, restricted to in-frame sequences. Some clones are absent from its copies; in checked studies, under half trace to an unresolved V gene, and the reason for the others is unknown. The table for this sample lists about 120,000 clones; 85% to 90% of them were counted only once. Together, the top ten hold 10% to 15% of the sample. Sample: peripheral blood, taken just over 70 weeks after starting pembrolizumab. All receptors come from an adult with mismatch repair-deficient cancer.

This clone was detected once. The chain employs TRBV29-1 and TRBJ1-3; D is ambiguous. V shed 3 bases and J shed 0 bases, with 6 bases lying between them. This CDR3 comprises 13 residues. CDR1 is SQVTM, CDR2 ANQGSEA, per germline. The CDR3 loop is CSVDLVSGNTIYF. In DNA form, the CDR3 reads TGCAGCGTTGATTTGGTCTCTGGAAACACCATATATTTT.

The chain has TRBV11-1 and TRBJ2-1; D unresolved. The CDR3 extends over 14 amino acids. V lost 3 bases and J lost 6, with 12 bases in between. Germline CDR1 is SGHAT and CDR2 is FQDESV (reference sequence). The CDR3 loop reads CASSLVWAVNEQFF. CDR3 DNA: TGTGCCAGCAGCTTGGTCTGGGCGGTCAATGAGCAGTTCTTC.

V and J are TRBV28 and TRBJ2-1; D tentatively fits TRBD1 or TRBD2 (5 bases each). Germline V gene lookup returns CDR1 MDHEN and CDR2 SYDVKM. V lost 5 bases and J lost 0, with 14 bases in between. The CDR3 loop spans 16 amino acids. The CDR3 spells CASSPRWGISYNEQFF. The CDR3, as DNA: TGTGCCAGCAGTCCCCGGTGGGGGATCTCCTACAATGAGCAGTTCTTC.

This clone was detected once. The CDR3: CASSLVARGNTEAFF. Here the CDR3 DNA reads TGTGCCAGCAGTTTAGTGGCCAGGGGGAACACTGAAGCTTTCTTT. V usage is TRBV27 and J usage is TRBJ1-1, with D possibly matching TRBD1 (6 bases). Germline V lookup: CDR1 MNHEY, CDR2 SMNVEV (reference sequence). The CDR3 runs to 15 residues. Trimming cost V 2 bases and J 1 base, with 11 bases left between them.

This chain joins TRBV15 and TRBJ2-7; TRBD1 might be the D (5 bases). This CDR3 has 13 residues. Trimming removed 4 bases from V and 3 bases from J, with 10 bases in between. Germline V CDR1 and CDR2: LNHNV, YYDKDF (reference sequence). In DNA, the CDR3 is TGTGCCACCAGCATGGGCAGGGACTACGAGCAGTACTTC. Protein sequence: CATSMGRDYEQYF.

The rearrangement links TRBV10-3 to TRBJ2-7, with TRBD2 matching 10 bases. The CDR3 has 14 amino acids. V lost 7 bases to trimming and J lost 4 bases; unmatched junction nucleotides: 7. CDR1 and CDR2 from the germline V gene are ENHRY and SYGVKD. The CDR3 DNA sequence: TGTGCCATCACCTTAGCGGGAGGCGTGTACGAGCAGTACTTC. It is translated as CAITLAGGVYEQYF.

This rearrangement joins TRBV4-1 to TRBJ2-7; TRBD1 is a possible D gene (5 bases). Trimming left V 2 bases short and J 4 bases short, with 9 bases between. In germline, CDR1 is MGHRA, CDR2 YSYEKL. This CDR3 is 13 amino acids long. As DNA, the CDR3 is TGCGCCAGCAGCCAAACCGACAGTTACGAGCAGTACTTC. Translating gives CASSQTDSYEQYF.

The chain employs TRBV19 and TRBJ1-2; D unclear. Per the germline V gene, CDR1 is LNHDA and CDR2 is SQIVND (reference sequence). This CDR3 comprises 14 residues. V was shortened by 4 bases and J by 0 bases, with 9 bases between the two germline ends. The CDR3 bases are TGTGCCAGTAGTACGGTCTCATCTAACTATGGCTACACCTTC. Residues: CASSTVSSNYGYTF.